This TCR beta chain stems from a study of shared clonotypes between healthy human individuals. Assay used: immunoSEQ multiplex PCR; TCRdb lists only in-frame clones, some missing. The sample shows around 1.4 million clones, approximately 98.5% of them seen only once. Trimming cost V 2 bases and J 8 bases, with 17 bases left between them. Germline CDR1 and CDR2: SGDLS and YYNGEE. The CDR3 extends over 15 amino acids. Sequencing was done on a sample of naive CD4+ T cells sorted from blood. Subset given: CD45RA+ positively selected. This receptor was identified in a man aged 25 to 40 in good health. The J gene is TRBJ2-1, the V gene TRBV9; either TRBD1 or TRBD2 may fit D (6 bases each). Written as DNA, the CDR3 is TGTGCCAGCAGCGTCCACTTAGCGGAGGGGGATGAGCAGTTCTTC. It codes for CASSVHLAEGDEQFF.